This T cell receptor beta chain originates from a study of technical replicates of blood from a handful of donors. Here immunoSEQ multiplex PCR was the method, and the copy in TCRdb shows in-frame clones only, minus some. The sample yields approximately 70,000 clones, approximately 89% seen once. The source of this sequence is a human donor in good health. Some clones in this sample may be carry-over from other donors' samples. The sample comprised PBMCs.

DNA for the CDR3: TGTGCCAGTAGTGGAGCTAGCGGGCGCTCCCCTCTGTCCTACGAGCAGTACTTC. Protein: CASSGASGRSPLSYEQYF. This rearrangement joins TRBV19 to TRBJ2-7, with 8 nucleotides matching TRBD2. This CDR3 has 18 residues. Per the germline V gene, CDR1 is LNHDA and CDR2 is SQIVND (reference sequence). J lost 1 base, V lost 5 bases, and 16 bases had no gene match.